This T cell receptor beta chain was found in a study of cytomegalovirus exposure and HLA in healthy donors. Overall study results and limits: A later examination showed that TCR association rates differed by HLA locus, with DRB1 most and HLA-C fewest.

CDR3 size: 18 residues. The ends were cut back, 3 bases at V and 2 bases at J, with 21 bases in the middle. The germline CDR1 and CDR2 sequences are SGDLS and YYNGEE. A word on this clone: What it binds is not known.

Primers for the PCR totalled 60 Vbeta and 13 Jbeta. Generated by immunoSEQ multiplex PCR, the TCRdb table keeps only in-frame clones and is missing some. The sample includes 100,000 to 150,000 clones, more than 80% of them seen just once. The J gene is TRBJ2-1, the V gene TRBV9; maybe TRBD1 (8 bases). Sequenced sample: PBMCs. The clonotype originates from a woman aged 40 to 55 in good health and CMV-seropositive. Here the CDR3 reads CASSERGAGQVPYNEQFF. In nucleotides, the CDR3 is TGTGCCAGCAGCGAAAGGGGAGCGGGACAGGTTCCCTACAATGAGCAGTTCTTC. The full variable domain, with the rest looked up from reference TRBV9 and TRBJ2-1, is DSGVTQTPKHLITATGQRVTLRCSPRSGDLSVYWYQQSLDQGLQFLIQYYNGEERAKGNILERFSAQQFPDLHSELNLSSLELGDSALYFCASSERGAGQVPYNEQFFGPGTRLTVL.